Given below is one TCR beta chain in context. Data came from immunoSEQ multiplex PCR; TCRdb stores just in-frame clones and leaves some out. The table includes some 150,000 clones, about nine tenths detected once. Trimming cost V 4 bases and J 6 bases, with 15 bases left between them. This CDR3 spans 14 amino acids. CDR1 and CDR2 from the germline V gene are MDHEN and SYDVKM. These data come from a study of T cell responses to AZD1222 COVID-19 vaccine. The specimen comprised peripheral blood, sampled on day 0 of AZD1222 vaccination. This sequence joins TRBV28 and TRBJ2-5; D uncertain. This TCR came from an adult in good health. CDR3 sequence: CASSSSRLPQTQYF. The CDR3 region has the DNA TGTGCCAGCAGTTCATCGAGGCTTCCCCAGACCCAGTACTTC. Complete variable domain (other parts from reference TRBV28 and TRBJ2-5): DVKVTQSSRYLVKRTGEKVFLECVQDMDHENMFWYRQDPGLGLRLIYFSYDVKMKEKGDIPEGYSVSREKKERFSLILESASTNQTSMYLCASSSSRLPQTQYFGPGTRLLVL.